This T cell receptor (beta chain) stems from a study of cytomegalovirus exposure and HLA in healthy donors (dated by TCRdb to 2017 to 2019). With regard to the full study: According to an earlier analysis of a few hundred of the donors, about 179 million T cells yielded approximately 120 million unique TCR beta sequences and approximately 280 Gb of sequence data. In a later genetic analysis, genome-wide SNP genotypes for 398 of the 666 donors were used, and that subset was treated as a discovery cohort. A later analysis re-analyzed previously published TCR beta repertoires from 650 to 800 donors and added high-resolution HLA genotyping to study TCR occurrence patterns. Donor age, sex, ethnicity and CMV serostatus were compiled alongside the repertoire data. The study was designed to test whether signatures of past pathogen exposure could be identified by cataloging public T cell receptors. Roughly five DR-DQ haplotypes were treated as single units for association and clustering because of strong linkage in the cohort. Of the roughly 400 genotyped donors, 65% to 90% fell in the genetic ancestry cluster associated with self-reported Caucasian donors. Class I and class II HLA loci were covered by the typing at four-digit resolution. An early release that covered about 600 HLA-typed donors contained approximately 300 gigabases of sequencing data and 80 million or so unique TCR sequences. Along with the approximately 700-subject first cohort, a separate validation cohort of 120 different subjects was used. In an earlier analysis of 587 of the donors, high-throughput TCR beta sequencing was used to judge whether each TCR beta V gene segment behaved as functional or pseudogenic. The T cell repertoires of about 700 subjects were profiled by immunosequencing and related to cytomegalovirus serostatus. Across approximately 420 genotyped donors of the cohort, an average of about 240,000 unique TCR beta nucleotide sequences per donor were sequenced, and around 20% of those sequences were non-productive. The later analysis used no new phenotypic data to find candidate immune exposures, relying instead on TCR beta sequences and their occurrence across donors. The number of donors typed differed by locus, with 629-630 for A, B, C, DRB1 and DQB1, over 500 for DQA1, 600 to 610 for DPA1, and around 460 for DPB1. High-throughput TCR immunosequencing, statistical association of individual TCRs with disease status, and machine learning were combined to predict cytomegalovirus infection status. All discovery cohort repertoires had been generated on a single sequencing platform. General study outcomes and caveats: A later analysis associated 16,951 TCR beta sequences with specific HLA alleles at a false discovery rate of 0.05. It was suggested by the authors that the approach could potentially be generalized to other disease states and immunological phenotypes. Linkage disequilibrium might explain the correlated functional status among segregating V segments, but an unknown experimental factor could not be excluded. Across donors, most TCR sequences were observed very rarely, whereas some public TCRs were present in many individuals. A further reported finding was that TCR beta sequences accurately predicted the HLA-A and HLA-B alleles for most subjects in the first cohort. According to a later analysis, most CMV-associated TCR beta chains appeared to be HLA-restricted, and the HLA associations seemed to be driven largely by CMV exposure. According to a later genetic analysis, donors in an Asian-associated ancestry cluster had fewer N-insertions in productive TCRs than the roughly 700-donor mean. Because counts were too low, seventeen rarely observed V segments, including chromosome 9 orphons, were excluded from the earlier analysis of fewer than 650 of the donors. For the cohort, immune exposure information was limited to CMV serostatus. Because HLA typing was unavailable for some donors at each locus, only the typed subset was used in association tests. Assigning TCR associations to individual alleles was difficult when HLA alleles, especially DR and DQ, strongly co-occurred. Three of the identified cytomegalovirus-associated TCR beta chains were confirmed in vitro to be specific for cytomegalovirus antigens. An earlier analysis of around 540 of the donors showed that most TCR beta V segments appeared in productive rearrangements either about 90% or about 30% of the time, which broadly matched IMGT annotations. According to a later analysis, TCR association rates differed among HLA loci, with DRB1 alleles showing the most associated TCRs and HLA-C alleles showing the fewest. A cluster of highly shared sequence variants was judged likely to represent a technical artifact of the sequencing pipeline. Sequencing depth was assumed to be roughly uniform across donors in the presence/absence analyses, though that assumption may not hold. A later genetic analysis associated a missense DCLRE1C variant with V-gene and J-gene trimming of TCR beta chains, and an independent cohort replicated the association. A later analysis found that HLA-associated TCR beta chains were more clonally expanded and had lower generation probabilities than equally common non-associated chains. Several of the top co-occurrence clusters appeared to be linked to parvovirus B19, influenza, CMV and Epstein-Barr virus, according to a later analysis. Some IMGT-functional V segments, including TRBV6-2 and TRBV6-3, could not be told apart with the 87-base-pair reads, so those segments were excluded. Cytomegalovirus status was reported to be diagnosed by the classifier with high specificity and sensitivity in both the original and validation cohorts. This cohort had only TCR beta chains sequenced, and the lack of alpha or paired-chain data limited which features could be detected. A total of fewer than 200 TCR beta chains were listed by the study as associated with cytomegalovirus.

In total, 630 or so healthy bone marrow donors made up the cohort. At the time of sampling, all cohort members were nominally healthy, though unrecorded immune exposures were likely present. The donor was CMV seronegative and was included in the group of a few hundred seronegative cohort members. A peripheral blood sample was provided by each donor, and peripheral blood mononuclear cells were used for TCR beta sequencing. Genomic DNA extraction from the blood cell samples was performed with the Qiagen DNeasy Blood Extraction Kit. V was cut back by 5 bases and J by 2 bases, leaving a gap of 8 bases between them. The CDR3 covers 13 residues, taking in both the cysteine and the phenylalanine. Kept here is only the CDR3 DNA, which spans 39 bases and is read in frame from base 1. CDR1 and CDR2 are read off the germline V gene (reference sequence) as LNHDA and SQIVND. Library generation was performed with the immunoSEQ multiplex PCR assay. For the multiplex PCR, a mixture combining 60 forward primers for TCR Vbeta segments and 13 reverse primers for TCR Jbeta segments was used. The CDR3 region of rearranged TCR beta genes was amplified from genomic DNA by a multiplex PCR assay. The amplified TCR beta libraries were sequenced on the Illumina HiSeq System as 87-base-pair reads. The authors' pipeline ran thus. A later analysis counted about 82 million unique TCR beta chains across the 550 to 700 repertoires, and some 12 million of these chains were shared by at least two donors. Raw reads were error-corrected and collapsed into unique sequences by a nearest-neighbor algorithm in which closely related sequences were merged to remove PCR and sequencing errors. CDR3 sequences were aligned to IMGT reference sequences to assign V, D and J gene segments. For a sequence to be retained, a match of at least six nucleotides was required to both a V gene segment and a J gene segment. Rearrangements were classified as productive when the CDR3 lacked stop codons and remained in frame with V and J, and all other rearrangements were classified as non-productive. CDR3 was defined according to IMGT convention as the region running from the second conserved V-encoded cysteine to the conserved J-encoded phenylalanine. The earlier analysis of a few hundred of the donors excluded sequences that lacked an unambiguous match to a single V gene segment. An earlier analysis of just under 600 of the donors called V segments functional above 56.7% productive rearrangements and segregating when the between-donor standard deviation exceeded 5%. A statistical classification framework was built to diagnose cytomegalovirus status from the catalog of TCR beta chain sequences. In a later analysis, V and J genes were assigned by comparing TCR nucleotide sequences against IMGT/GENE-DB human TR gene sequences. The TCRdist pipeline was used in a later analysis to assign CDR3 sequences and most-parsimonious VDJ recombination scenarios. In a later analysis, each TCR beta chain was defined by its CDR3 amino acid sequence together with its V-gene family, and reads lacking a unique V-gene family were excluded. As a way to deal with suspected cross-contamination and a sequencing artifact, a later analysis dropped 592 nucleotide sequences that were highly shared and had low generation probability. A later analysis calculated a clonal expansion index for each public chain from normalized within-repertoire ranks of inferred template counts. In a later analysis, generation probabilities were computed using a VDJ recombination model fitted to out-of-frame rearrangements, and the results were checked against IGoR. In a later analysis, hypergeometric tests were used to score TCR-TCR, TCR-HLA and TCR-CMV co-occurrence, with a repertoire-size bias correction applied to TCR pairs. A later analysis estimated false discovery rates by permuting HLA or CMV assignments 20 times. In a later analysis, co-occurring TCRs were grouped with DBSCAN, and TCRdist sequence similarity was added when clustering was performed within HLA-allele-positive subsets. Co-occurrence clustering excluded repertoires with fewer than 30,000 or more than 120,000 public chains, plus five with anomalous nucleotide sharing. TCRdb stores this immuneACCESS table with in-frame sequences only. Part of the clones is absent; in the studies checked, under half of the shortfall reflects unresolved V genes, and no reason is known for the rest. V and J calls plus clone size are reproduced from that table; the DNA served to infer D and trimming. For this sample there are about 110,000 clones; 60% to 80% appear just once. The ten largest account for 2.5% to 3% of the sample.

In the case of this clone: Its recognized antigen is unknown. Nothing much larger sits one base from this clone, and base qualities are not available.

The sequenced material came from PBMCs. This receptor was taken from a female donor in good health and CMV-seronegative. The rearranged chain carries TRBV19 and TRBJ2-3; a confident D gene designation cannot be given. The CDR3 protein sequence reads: CASSVQSTDTQYF. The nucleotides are TGTGCCAGTAGTGTACAATCCACAGATACGCAGTATTTT.